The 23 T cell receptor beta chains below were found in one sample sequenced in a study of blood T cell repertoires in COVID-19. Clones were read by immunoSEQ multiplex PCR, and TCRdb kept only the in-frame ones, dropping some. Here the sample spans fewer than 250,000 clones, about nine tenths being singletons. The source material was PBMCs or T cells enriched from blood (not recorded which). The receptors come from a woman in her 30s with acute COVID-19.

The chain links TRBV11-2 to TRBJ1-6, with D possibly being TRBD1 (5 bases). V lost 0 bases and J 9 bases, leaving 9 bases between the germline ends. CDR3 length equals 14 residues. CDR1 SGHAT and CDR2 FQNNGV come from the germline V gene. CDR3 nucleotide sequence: TGTGCCAGCAGCTTAGATGCAGGGTTTTCACCCCTCCACTTT. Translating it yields CASSLDAGFSPLHF.

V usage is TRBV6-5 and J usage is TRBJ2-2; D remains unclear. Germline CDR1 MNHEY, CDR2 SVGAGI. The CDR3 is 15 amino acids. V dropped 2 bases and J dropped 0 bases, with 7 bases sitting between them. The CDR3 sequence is CASSYVPANTGELFF. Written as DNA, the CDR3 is TGTGCCAGCAGTTACGTCCCAGCGAACACCGGGGAGCTGTTTTTT.

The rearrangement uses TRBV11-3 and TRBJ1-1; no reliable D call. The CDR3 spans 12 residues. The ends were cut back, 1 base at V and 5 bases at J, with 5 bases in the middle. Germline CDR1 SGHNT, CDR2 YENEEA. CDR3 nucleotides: TGTGCCAGCAGCTTAGGCCGGACTGAAGCTTTCTTT. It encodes CASSLGRTEAFF.

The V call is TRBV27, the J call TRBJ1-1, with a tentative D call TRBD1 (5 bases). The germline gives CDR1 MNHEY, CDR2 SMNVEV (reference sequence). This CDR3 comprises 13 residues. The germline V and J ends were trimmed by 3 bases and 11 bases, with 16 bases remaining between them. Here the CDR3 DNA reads TGTGCCAGCAGTTTTGGAGTATGGGACTTGGCTTTCTTT. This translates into CASSFGVWDLAFF.

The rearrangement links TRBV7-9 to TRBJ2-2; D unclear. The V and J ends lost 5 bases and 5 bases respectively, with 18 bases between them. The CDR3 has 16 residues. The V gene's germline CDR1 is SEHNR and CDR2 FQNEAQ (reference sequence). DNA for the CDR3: TGTGCCAGCAGCCTAGGGTACTTAGCAATGACCGGGGAGCTGTTTTTT. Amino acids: CASSLGYLAMTGELFF.

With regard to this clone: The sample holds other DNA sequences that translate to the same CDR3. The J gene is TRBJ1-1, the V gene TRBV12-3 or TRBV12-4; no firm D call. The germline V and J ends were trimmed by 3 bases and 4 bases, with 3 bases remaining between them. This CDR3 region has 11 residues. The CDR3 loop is CASSFSTEAFF. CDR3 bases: TGTGCCAGCAGTTTCAGCACTGAAGCTTTCTTT.

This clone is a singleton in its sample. DNA for the CDR3: TGTGCCACCACTGTCGGGGGACAGGGGGTACCAGCTAACTATGGCTACACCTTC. Translating gives CATTVGGQGVPANYGYTF. The chain carries TRBV10-3 and TRBJ1-2; TRBD1 aligns across 11 bases. The germline V gene has CDR1 ENHRY and CDR2 SYGVKD. V gave up 10 bases and J gave up 0 bases; unmatched junction bases: 16. The CDR3 runs 18 residues.

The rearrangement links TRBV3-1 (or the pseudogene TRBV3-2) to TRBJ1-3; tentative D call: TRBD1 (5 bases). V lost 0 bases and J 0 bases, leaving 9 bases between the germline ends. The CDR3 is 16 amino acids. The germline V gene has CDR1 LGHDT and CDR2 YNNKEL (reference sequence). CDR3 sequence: CASSQEYQGSGNTIYF. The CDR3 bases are TGTGCCAGCAGCCAAGAGTATCAGGGCTCTGGAAACACCATATATTTT.

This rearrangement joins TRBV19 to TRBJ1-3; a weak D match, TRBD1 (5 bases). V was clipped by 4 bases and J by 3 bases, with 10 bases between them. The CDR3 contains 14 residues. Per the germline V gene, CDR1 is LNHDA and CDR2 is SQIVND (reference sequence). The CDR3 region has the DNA TGTGCCAGTAGTACCGGGGGGAATGGAAACACCATATATTTT. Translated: CASSTGGNGNTIYF.

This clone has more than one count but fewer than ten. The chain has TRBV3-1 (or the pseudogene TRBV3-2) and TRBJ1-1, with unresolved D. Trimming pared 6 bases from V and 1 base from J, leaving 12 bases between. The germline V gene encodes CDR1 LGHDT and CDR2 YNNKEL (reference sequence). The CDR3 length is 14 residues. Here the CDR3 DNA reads TGTGCCAGCAGACCCCAAGAAGCGAACACTGAAGCTTTCTTT. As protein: CASRPQEANTEAFF.

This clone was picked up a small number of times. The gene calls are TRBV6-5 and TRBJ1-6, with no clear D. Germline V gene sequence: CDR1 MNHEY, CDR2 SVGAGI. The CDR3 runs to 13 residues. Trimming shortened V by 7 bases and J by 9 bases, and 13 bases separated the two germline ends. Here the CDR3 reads CASKAGLASPLHF. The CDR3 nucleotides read TGTGCCAGCAAAGCCGGATTAGCTTCACCCCTCCACTTT.

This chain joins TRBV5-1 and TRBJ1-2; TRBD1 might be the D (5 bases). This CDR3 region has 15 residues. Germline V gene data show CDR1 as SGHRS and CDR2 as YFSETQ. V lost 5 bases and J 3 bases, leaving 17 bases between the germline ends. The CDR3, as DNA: TGCGCCAGCAGTCGGACGGGGGGTGGTGACTATGGCTACACCTTC. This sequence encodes CASSRTGGGDYGYTF.

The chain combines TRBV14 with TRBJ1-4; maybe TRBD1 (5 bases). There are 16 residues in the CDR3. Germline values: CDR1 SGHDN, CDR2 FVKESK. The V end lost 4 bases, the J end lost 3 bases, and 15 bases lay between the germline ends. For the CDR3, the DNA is TGTGCCAGCAGCCTGGGCGGCGGGGGTCCTAATGAAAAACTGTTTTTT. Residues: CASSLGGGGPNEKLFF.

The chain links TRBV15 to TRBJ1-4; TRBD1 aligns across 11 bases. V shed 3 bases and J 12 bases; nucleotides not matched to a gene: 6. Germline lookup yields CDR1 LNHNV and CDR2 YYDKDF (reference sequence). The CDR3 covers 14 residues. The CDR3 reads CATSRDRGHKELFF. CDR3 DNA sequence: TGTGCCACCAGCAGGGACAGGGGGCATAAGGAACTGTTTTTT.

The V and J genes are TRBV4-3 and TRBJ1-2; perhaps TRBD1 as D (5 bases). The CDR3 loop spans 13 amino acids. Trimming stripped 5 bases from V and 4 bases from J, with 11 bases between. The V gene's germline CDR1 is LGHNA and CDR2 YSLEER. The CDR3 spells CASSGGTSYGYTF. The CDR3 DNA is TGCGCCAGCAGCGGGGGGACCTCCTATGGCTACACCTTC.

The CDR3 DNA sequence: TGTGCCAGCAACCTACAGAGCTATGGCTACACCTTC. Translated, it gives CASNLQSYGYTF. V usage is TRBV28 and J usage is TRBJ1-2, with unresolved D. V dropped 7 bases and J dropped 4 bases, with 10 bases sitting between them. Germline CDR1 reads MDHEN; CDR2 reads SYDVKM. The CDR3 is 12 amino acids.

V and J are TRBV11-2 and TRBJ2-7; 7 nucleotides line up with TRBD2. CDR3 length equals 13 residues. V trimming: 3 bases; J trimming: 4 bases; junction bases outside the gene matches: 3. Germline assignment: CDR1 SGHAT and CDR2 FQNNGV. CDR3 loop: CASSFGTIYEQYF. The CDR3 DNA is TGTGCCAGCAGCTTCGGGACTATATACGAGCAGTACTTC.

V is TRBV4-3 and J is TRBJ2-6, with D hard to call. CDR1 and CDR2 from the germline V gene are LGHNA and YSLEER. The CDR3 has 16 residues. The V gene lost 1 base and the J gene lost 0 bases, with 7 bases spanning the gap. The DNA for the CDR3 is TGCGCCAGCAGCCAAGGAGAAGTCTCTGGGGCCAACGTCCTGACTTTC. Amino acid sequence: CASSQGEVSGANVLTF.

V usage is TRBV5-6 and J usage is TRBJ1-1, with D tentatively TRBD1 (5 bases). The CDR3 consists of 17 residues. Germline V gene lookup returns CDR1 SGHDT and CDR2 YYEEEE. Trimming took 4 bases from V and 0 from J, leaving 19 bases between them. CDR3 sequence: CASSPSPGQGLNTEAFF. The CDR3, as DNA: TGTGCCAGCAGCCCCTCCCCGGGTCAGGGCTTGAACACTGAAGCTTTCTTT.

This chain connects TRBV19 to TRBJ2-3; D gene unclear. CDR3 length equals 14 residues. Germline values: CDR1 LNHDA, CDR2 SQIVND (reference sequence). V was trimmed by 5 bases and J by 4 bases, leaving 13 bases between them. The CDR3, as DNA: TGTGCCAGTAGTCTAAAGTTTGTCGCAGATACGCAGTATTTT. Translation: CASSLKFVADTQYF.

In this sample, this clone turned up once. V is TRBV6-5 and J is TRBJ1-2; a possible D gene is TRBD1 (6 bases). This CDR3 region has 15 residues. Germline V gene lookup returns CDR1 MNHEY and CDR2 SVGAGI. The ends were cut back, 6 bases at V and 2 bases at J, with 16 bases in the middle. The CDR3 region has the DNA TGTGCCAGCAGACACCTCCAGACAGGAAACTATGGCTACACCTTC. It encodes CASRHLQTGNYGYTF.

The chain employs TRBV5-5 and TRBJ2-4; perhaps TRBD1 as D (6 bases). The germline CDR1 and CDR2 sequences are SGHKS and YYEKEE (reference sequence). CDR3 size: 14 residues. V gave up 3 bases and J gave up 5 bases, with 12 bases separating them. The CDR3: CASSSGDVENIQYF. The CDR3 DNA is TGTGCCAGCAGCTCAGGGGACGTGGAAAACATTCAGTACTTC.

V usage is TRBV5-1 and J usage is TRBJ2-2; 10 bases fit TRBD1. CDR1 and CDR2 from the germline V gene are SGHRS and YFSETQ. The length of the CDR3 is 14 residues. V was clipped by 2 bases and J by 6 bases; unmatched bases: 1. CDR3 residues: CASSLGTGAGELFF. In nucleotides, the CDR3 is TGCGCCAGCAGCTTAGGGACAGGGGCCGGGGAGCTGTTTTTT.